The 15 T cell receptor beta chains in this list originate from one sample, sequenced in a study of Graves' ophthalmopathy and Graves' hyperthyroidism. TCR beta CDR3 regions were amplified from RNA transcripts. An opening RT-PCR round employed HTBI primers and preceded a second-round multiplex PCR. TCRdb re-called the multiplex PCR reads through MiXCR, storing one row per CDR3 protein. The repertoire holds around 470,000 distinct CDR3 sequences, with around 15% as singletons. The sequencing input was blood. These receptor sequences come from a woman younger than 45 with Graves' ophthalmopathy.

In this sample, this clonotype turned up many times. Here the CDR3 DNA reads TGTGCCAGCAGTTTATCCGACAGGGTCTACGAGCAGTACTTC. Amino acids: CASSLSDRVYEQYF. This chain links TRBV28 with TRBJ2-7, with 7 bases aligning to TRBD1. Germline V lookup: CDR1 MDHEN, CDR2 SYDVKM. The CDR3 totals 14 residues. The V gene end was trimmed by 1 base and the J gene end by 3 bases; junction bases not matched to a gene: 3.

This clonotype showed up many times. The chain is built from TRBV12-5 and TRBJ2-7; D remains ambiguous. Germline V gives CDR1 LGHNT, CDR2 FRNRAP. The CDR3 spans 13 residues. Trimming stripped 1 base from V and 4 bases from J, with 8 bases between. For the CDR3, the DNA is TGTGCTAGTGGTTTGGGAGACGGATACGAGCAGTACTTC. Translated, it gives CASGLGDGYEQYF.

The table lists this clonotype with many counts. The CDR3: CAISESQGKAEAFF. The CDR3 bases are TGTGCCATCAGTGAGTCGCAGGGAAAGGCTGAAGCTTTCTTT. V is TRBV10-3 and J is TRBJ1-1, with D possibly matching TRBD1 (5 bases). CDR1 and CDR2 from the germline V gene are ENHRY and SYGVKD. V lost 0 bases and J lost 6, with 11 bases in between. CDR3 length equals 14 residues.

This clonotype was seen at least ten times. The chain links TRBV12-3 or TRBV12-4 to TRBJ1-2; tentative D call: TRBD1 (5 bases). This CDR3 is built from 12 residues. V shed 6 bases and J shed 4 bases, with 9 bases lying between them. The CDR3 DNA is TGTGCCAGCAGCGCAGGGTCCTATGGCTACACCTTC. This gives the protein CASSAGSYGYTF.

The sample holds many counts of this clonotype. The J gene is TRBJ1-1, the V gene TRBV7-3; D is unclear. The germline V gene encodes CDR1 SGHTA and CDR2 FQGTGA. CDR3 length: 14 amino acids. V lost 5 bases and J lost 3, with 13 bases in between. CDR3 sequence: CASSPPGFDTEAFF. CDR3 sequence (DNA): TGTGCCAGCAGCCCCCCCGGGTTTGACACTGAAGCTTTCTTT.

This clonotype was seen repeatedly, ten times or more. The genes are TRBV28 and TRBJ2-7, with D possibly matching TRBD1 (6 bases). Germline values: CDR1 MDHEN, CDR2 SYDVKM. V was cut by 5 bases and J by 2 bases, with 13 bases left in between. The CDR3 is 14 residues long. The CDR3 loop is CASSAGDTPYEQYF. The CDR3 nucleotides are TGTGCCAGCAGTGCAGGGGACACCCCCTACGAGCAGTACTTC.

Many counts were recorded for this clonotype. A read error may be the cause here, since a much bigger clone is one base away. This chain links TRBV7-2 with TRBJ2-5; no clear D. The length of the CDR3 is 12 residues. Germline CDR1 and CDR2: SGHTA and FQGNSA. CDR3 nucleotides: TGTGCCAGCAGCTTAGCCGAAGAGACCAAGTACTTC. Translation gives CASSLAEETKYF.

This clonotype has ten or more counts. This chain uses TRBV2 with TRBJ2-7; 7 nucleotides agree with TRBD1. This CDR3 has 13 residues. CDR1 is SNHLY and CDR2 is FYNNEI in the germline V gene. Unmatched junction bases numbered 9, after V lost 10 bases and J lost 3 bases. The CDR3: CATKGTAIYEQYF. CDR3 in DNA: TGTGCCACTAAAGGGACAGCAATCTACGAGCAGTACTTC.

This clonotype was picked up many times. This rearrangement joins TRBV7-2 to TRBJ1-2; a weak D match, TRBD1 (5 bases). Germline CDR1 reads SGHTA; CDR2 reads FQGNSA. V was pared by 0 bases and J by 8 bases, with 13 bases between. The CDR3 has 14 residues. The chain's CDR3 is CASSLATVSGGYTF. The CDR3 region has the DNA TGTGCCAGCAGCTTAGCGACAGTTTCAGGCGGCTACACCTTC. The full variable domain, rest sourced from reference TRBV7-2 and TRBJ1-2, is GAGVSQSPSNKVTEKGKDVELRCDPISGHTALYWYRQSLGQGLEFLIYFQGNSAPDKSGLPSDRFSAERTGGSVSTLTIQRTQQEDSAVYLCASSLATVSGGYTFGSGTRLTVV.

In its sample, this clonotype was seen many times. The gene calls are TRBV6-1 and TRBJ2-7, with 8 bases lining up with TRBD1. The trim removed 6 bases at V and 2 bases at J, leaving 12 bases unmatched. CDR1 is MNHNS, CDR2 SASEGT, per germline. This CDR3 is built from 16 residues. Here the CDR3 DNA reads TGTGCCAGCAGGCCTCCCGGGACAGGAGAACCCTACGAGCAGTACTTC. This encodes CASRPPGTGEPYEQYF.

This clonotype is a singleton in its sample. Just one base apart from a much larger clone, this may be a read error. This is likely a read error, given that the CDR3 carries no conserved phenylalanine or tryptophan at its end. The chain is built from TRBV28 and TRBJ1-2, with 11 bases fitting TRBD1. In germline, CDR1 is MDHEN, CDR2 SYDVKM. The V gene end was trimmed by 6 bases and the J gene end by 3 bases; junction bases not matched to a gene: 9. This CDR3 spans 16 amino acids. The CDR3 region is CASSPAGDRGYYGYTL. The CDR3 bases are TGTGCCAGCAGCCCCGCCGGGGACAGGGGGTACTATGGCTACACCTTG.

In this sample, this clonotype turned up many times. The chain combines TRBV20-1 with TRBJ1-5; 7 positions agree with TRBD1. V dropped 0 bases and J dropped 2; count of bases not matched to a gene: 4. Germline CDR1 DFQATT, CDR2 SNEGSKA (reference sequence). The length of the CDR3 is 15 residues. CDR3 DNA sequence: TGCAGTGCTAGAGACATAGACAGGGGCAATCAGCCCCAGCATTTT. Amino acids: CSARDIDRGNQPQHF.

This sequence joins TRBV6-2 or TRBV6-3 and TRBJ2-7, with TRBD1 matching over 9 bases. This CDR3 has 15 residues. Germline CDR1 reads MNHEY; CDR2 reads SVGEGT. V was pared by 8 bases and J by 1 base, with 9 bases of the junction left unmatched. CDR3 coding DNA: TGTGCCAGCCACTTCCGGGACAGGGCGTCCTACGAGCAGTACTTC. Encoded protein: CASHFRDRASYEQYF.

The chain carries TRBV6-5 and TRBJ1-1; D gene uncertain. Trimming removed 0 bases from V and 0 bases from J, with 5 bases in between. There are 14 residues in the CDR3. From germline, CDR1 is MNHEY and CDR2 SVGAGI. The CDR3 region is CASSYSSMNTEAFF. The DNA for the CDR3 is TGTGCCAGCAGTTACTCATCCATGAACACTGAAGCTTTCTTT.

This clonotype was seen at least ten times. The genes are TRBV9 and TRBJ2-7; D perhaps matches TRBD2 (5 bases). Germline assignment: CDR1 SGDLS and CDR2 YYNGEE. This CDR3 has 15 amino acids. V gave up 4 bases and J gave up 5 bases, with 19 bases separating them. The chain's CDR3 is CASSLWGGSLDEQYF. CDR3 nucleotides: TGTGCCAGCAGCTTGTGGGGTGGGAGTCTCGACGAGCAGTACTTC.